This passage covers 30 T cell receptor beta chains from one sample sequenced in a study of Ad26.COV2.S vaccination and SARS-CoV-2 variants. The repertoire was sequenced with immunoSEQ multiplex PCR; TCRdb's copy has only in-frame clones and lacks some. The sample carries fewer than 100,000 clones, less than 85% recorded once. Sequenced material: peripheral blood, taken after recovery from COVID-19. These receptors all come from a human donor who had recovered from COVID-19.

This chain connects TRBV5-5 to TRBJ1-2, with TRBD1 matching 9 bases. With 3 bases clipped from V and 8 bases from J, the junction kept 8 bases outside the gene matches. Germline values: CDR1 SGHKS, CDR2 YYEKEE (reference sequence). The CDR3 contains 14 residues. The CDR3 reads CASSSPDRGPGYTF. The CDR3 bases are TGTGCCAGCAGCTCCCCGGACAGGGGACCAGGCTACACCTTC.

The chain employs TRBV25-1 and TRBJ2-1, with 8 bases matching TRBD1. From germline, CDR1 is MGHDK and CDR2 SYGVNS. V was clipped by 2 bases and J by 8 bases; unmatched bases: 8. The CDR3 contains 15 residues. In DNA form, the CDR3 reads TGTGCCAGCAGTGAAGGCTTAGGCAGGGGGCATGAGCAGTTCTTC. Its translation: CASSEGLGRGHEQFF.

This clone was seen only once. V usage is TRBV19 and J usage is TRBJ2-5; 7 nucleotides align to TRBD2. Germline loops: CDR1 LNHDA, CDR2 SQIVND (reference sequence). J lost 3 bases, V lost 6 bases, and 16 bases had no gene match. CDR3 size: 17 residues. CDR3 in amino acids: CASRATWLRREEETQYF. In nucleotides, the CDR3 is TGTGCCAGTAGGGCGACATGGCTCCGACGGGAGGAAGAGACCCAGTACTTC.

V and J are TRBV7-8 and TRBJ2-4; no clear D gene. The CDR3 is 18 residues long. V lost 6 bases to trimming and J lost 3 bases, with 24 bases between them. Germline V gives CDR1 SGHVS, CDR2 FQNEAQ. For the CDR3, the DNA is TGTGCCAGCAGGATCCCCCGCCGGCCCGCCTGGGACAAAAACATTCAGTACTTC. It yields the protein CASRIPRRPAWDKNIQYF.

This rearrangement joins TRBV11-3 to TRBJ2-7, with 8 bases identical to TRBD2. Unmatched junction bases numbered 10, after V lost 3 bases and J lost 6 bases. The CDR3 loop spans 15 amino acids. Germline V CDR1 and CDR2: SGHNT, YENEEA. This chain's CDR3 is CASSFTGGVLGEQYF. The DNA for the CDR3 is TGTGCCAGCAGCTTCACCGGGGGGGTCCTGGGCGAGCAGTACTTC.

V and J are TRBV6-2 or TRBV6-3 and TRBJ1-2; 7 positions match TRBD1. In germline, CDR1 is MNHEY, CDR2 SVGEGT. V dropped 5 bases and J dropped 1; count of bases not matched to a gene: 7. CDR3 length: 15 residues. CDR3 sequence: CASSAWDRVNYGYTF. The DNA for the CDR3 is TGTGCCAGCAGTGCCTGGGACAGAGTTAACTATGGCTACACCTTC.

The V gene is TRBV7-2, the J gene TRBJ2-1, with TRBD2 identical over 8 bases. Trimming removed 6 bases from V and 5 bases from J; junction bases left unmatched: 9. In germline, CDR1 is SGHTA, CDR2 FQGNSA. The CDR3 consists of 15 residues. The CDR3 protein is CASSNPGGPHNEQFF. The CDR3, as DNA: TGTGCCAGCAGTAACCCGGGAGGGCCTCACAATGAGCAGTTCTTC.

V usage is TRBV7-2 and J usage is TRBJ2-1; D gene unclear. Trimming stripped 1 base from V and 1 base from J, with 8 bases between. This CDR3 has 15 residues. Germline V lookup: CDR1 SGHTA, CDR2 FQGNSA. CDR3 in amino acids: CASSLGAISYNEQFF. The CDR3 coding sequence is TGTGCCAGCAGCTTAGGGGCTATATCCTACAATGAGCAGTTCTTC.

This chain's CDR3 is CASSDWGGSTEAFF. CDR3 sequence (DNA): TGTGCCAGCAGTGATTGGGGAGGTAGCACTGAAGCTTTCTTT. The rearrangement uses TRBV2 and TRBJ1-1, with no clear D. The germline gives CDR1 SNHLY, CDR2 FYNNEI. The CDR3 loop spans 14 amino acids. V shed 3 bases and J shed 4 bases, with 12 bases lying between them.

The chain carries TRBV10-3 and TRBJ2-7; D is uncertain. Trimming removed 3 bases at V and 2 bases at J, with 17 bases between. Germline V CDR1 and CDR2: ENHRY, SYGVKD. The CDR3 has 16 amino acids. The CDR3 loop is CAISDTVEVSTYEQYF. In nucleotides, the CDR3 is TGTGCCATCAGTGATACGGTAGAGGTCTCTACCTACGAGCAGTACTTC.

This clone has just a few counts. V usage is TRBV2 and J usage is TRBJ2-7; 11 bases are a match to TRBD2. V trimming: 5 bases; J trimming: 3 bases; junction bases outside the gene matches: 6. The V gene's germline CDR1 is SNHLY and CDR2 FYNNEI. The CDR3 is made up of 15 amino acids. CDR3: CASSTVAGGFYEQYF. In DNA, the CDR3 is TGTGCCAGCAGTACTGTAGCGGGAGGGTTCTACGAGCAGTACTTC.

The rearrangement links TRBV7-3 to TRBJ2-7; no reliable D call. Germline CDR1 SGHTA, CDR2 FQGTGA. CDR3 length: 13 residues. Between the trimmed V and J ends, which lost 0 bases and 10 bases, there was a span of 13 bases. CDR3 sequence reads: CASSLTGSTLQYF. The DNA for the CDR3 is TGTGCCAGCAGCTTAACGGGAAGCACCTTACAGTACTTC.

V gene TRBV27 combines with J gene TRBJ1-1; 12 bases fit TRBD1. The V and J ends lost 3 bases and 10 bases, in that order; junction bases with no gene match: 15. The germline CDR1 and CDR2 sequences are MNHEY and SMNVEV (reference sequence). The CDR3 is 17 residues long. The DNA for the CDR3 is TGTGCCAGCAGTTTGGGGGTTTCGGGGACAGGGGGCTTTGGAGCTTTCTTT. Its translation: CASSLGVSGTGGFGAFF.

This chain connects TRBV5-4 to TRBJ2-7; 7 bases line up with TRBD2. CDR3 length: 16 residues. The V gene's germline CDR1 is SGHNT and CDR2 YYREEE (reference sequence). V shed 2 bases, J shed 4 bases, and the junction held 12 bases outside the gene matches. The DNA for the CDR3 is TGTGCCAGCAGCTTACCGCTAGCGGCGTCCACATACGAGCAGTACTTC. Encoded protein: CASSLPLAASTYEQYF.

The chain is built from TRBV6-4 and TRBJ2-3; 14 bases agree with TRBD2. J lost 3 bases, V lost 8 bases, and 19 bases had no gene match. The CDR3 is made up of 20 amino acids. Germline-derived CDR1 and CDR2 are MRHNA and SNTAGT. In nucleotides, the CDR3 is TGTGCCAGCGTTACCGGGACTAGCGGGAGTAGAAGAAGTGGGACAGATACGCAGTATTTT. Protein: CASVTGTSGSRRSGTDTQYF.

This clone has a count of ten or more. This chain joins TRBV29-1 and TRBJ1-5; 11 bases match TRBD1. Trimming cost V 6 bases and J 6 bases; bases outside gene matches: 1. CDR3 length: 12 amino acids. From germline, CDR1 is SQVTM and CDR2 ANQGSEA. CDR3 sequence: CSVGTGGQPQHF. The CDR3 DNA is TGCAGCGTCGGGACAGGGGGTCAGCCCCAGCATTTT.

This clone came up many times. V and J are TRBV7-8 and TRBJ2-1; 9 nucleotides line up with TRBD1. The CDR3 contains 14 residues. With V trimmed by 5 bases and J by 7 bases, 6 bases remained unmatched. Germline V gene data show CDR1 as SGHVS and CDR2 as FQNEAQ. The DNA for the CDR3 is TGTGCCAGCAGCCGACGGGACAGGGTTAATGAGCAGTTCTTC. The encoded protein is CASSRRDRVNEQFF. The full variable domain, its missing parts supplied by reference TRBV7-8 and TRBJ2-1, is GAGVSQSPRYKVAKRGQDVALRCDPISGHVSLFWYQQALGQGPEFLTYFQNEAQLDKSGLPSDRFFAERPEGSVSTLKIQRTQQEDSAVYLCASSRRDRVNEQFFGPGTRLTVL.

The chain employs TRBV7-6 and TRBJ2-2, with D hard to call. There are 14 residues in the CDR3. Germline-derived CDR1 and CDR2 are SGHVS and FNYEAQ. Trimming took 4 bases from V and 0 from J, leaving 6 bases between them. CDR3 in amino acids: CASSSDPNTGELFF. The CDR3 nucleotides read TGTGCCAGCAGCTCGGACCCGAACACCGGGGAGCTGTTTTTT.

The V gene is TRBV6-6, the J gene TRBJ2-2; 7 bases agree with TRBD1. CDR3 length: 13 amino acids. Germline assignment: CDR1 MNHNY and CDR2 SVGAGI (reference sequence). Trimming cost V 10 bases and J 4 bases; bases outside gene matches: 6. The CDR3 sequence is CAIVDRATGELFF. The DNA of the CDR3 is TGTGCCATCGTCGACAGGGCCACCGGGGAGCTGTTTTTT.

This clone appeared a single time. The chain links TRBV11-3 to TRBJ2-2; D is unclear. Germline assignment: CDR1 SGHNT and CDR2 YENEEA. The CDR3 loop spans 11 amino acids. V shed 5 bases and J shed 7 bases, with 5 bases lying between them. CDR3 region: CASSVNGELFF. The CDR3, as DNA: TGTGCCAGCAGCGTAAACGGGGAGCTGTTTTTT. Complete variable domain (other parts from reference TRBV11-3 and TRBJ2-2): EAGVVQSPRYKIIEKKQPVAFWCNPISGHNTLYWYLQNLGQGPELLIRYENEEAVDDSQLPKDRFSAERLKGVDSTLKIQPAELGDSAVYLCASSVNGELFFGEGSRLTVL.

The chain recombines TRBV28 with TRBJ2-7; a possible D gene is TRBD2 (6 bases). Looked up from germline, CDR1 is MDHEN and CDR2 is SYDVKM. Trimming took off 8 bases at V and 4 bases at J, with 15 bases between the two ends. The CDR3 totals 13 residues. Written as DNA, the CDR3 is TGTGCCAGCCGTGGGGGAGGCGTGTACGAGCAGTACTTC. It is translated as CASRGGGVYEQYF.

The gene calls are TRBV30 and TRBJ2-3, with 14 positions matching TRBD2. V was clipped by 3 bases and J by 2 bases; unmatched bases: 10. This CDR3 has 18 residues. Germline V gene lookup returns CDR1 GTSNPN and CDR2 SVGIG (reference sequence). The CDR3 region has the DNA TGTGCCTGGAGACCCGGACTAGCGGGAGGTCGTCTCACAGATACGCAGTATTTT. Protein sequence: CAWRPGLAGGRLTDTQYF.

The CDR3 region has the DNA TGTGCCATCAGTGAGTCAGGCAGCTACAATGAGCAGTTCTTC. This translates into CAISESGSYNEQFF. The chain joins TRBV10-3 to TRBJ2-1; D gene unclear. The CDR3 spans 14 residues. Germline-derived CDR1 and CDR2 are ENHRY and SYGVKD. Trimming pared 0 bases from V and 3 bases from J, leaving 6 bases between.

This chain links TRBV6-5 with TRBJ2-3; 7 bases fit TRBD1. Germline V gene sequence: CDR1 MNHEY, CDR2 SVGAGI. With 6 bases clipped from V and 3 bases from J, the junction kept 9 bases outside the gene matches. The CDR3 covers 15 residues. CDR3 in amino acids: CASSVTGVRTDTQYF. Written as DNA, the CDR3 is TGTGCCAGCAGCGTAACAGGGGTGAGGACAGATACGCAGTATTTT.

The rearrangement links TRBV4-3 to TRBJ2-3; 11 bases line up with TRBD2. The trim removed 0 bases at V and 4 bases at J, leaving 3 bases unmatched. This CDR3 is 16 amino acids long. The germline CDR1 and CDR2 sequences are LGHNA and YSLEER. As DNA, the CDR3 is TGCGCCAGCAGCCAAGAAAAACTAGCGGGAGCAGATACGCAGTATTTT. Residues: CASSQEKLAGADTQYF.

The chain uses TRBV6-5 and TRBJ2-7; tentatively, D is TRBD1 (6 bases). Germline CDR1 and CDR2: MNHEY and SVGAGI. Trimming left V 5 bases short and J 2 bases short, with 16 bases between. The CDR3 consists of 15 residues. In DNA form, the CDR3 reads TGTGCCAGCAGTAGACAGGTGGACAGCACCTACGAGCAGTACTTC. Amino acids: CASSRQVDSTYEQYF.

The gene calls are TRBV7-2 and TRBJ1-5; 7 nucleotides match TRBD1. The CDR3 sequence is 13 residues long. Trimming at V came to 1 base and at J to 10 bases, leaving 4 bases not matched to a gene. The germline gives CDR1 SGHTA, CDR2 FQGNSA. The chain's CDR3 is CASSLDRGSPQHF. In DNA, the CDR3 is TGTGCCAGCAGCTTAGACAGGGGAAGCCCCCAGCATTTT.

The rearrangement joins TRBV28 to TRBJ2-2; D is possibly TRBD2 (5 bases). The CDR3 is 16 residues long. Germline V lookup: CDR1 MDHEN, CDR2 SYDVKM. V shed 7 bases and J shed 4 bases, with 19 bases lying between them. CDR3 residues: CASTPVLGVTTGELFF. The CDR3 coding sequence is TGTGCCAGCACCCCGGTGTTGGGAGTTACCACCGGGGAGCTGTTTTTT. The variable domain in full, with the rest retrieved from reference TRBV28 and TRBJ2-2, is DVKVTQSSRYLVKRTGEKVFLECVQDMDHENMFWYRQDPGLGLRLIYFSYDVKMKEKGDIPEGYSVSREKKERFSLILESASTNQTSMYLCASTPVLGVTTGELFFGEGSRLTVL.

This chain joins TRBV5-1 and TRBJ2-2, with D possibly matching TRBD1 (5 bases). With 4 bases removed from V and 8 bases from J, the gap between germline ends came to 18 bases. Germline V gene sequence: CDR1 SGHRS, CDR2 YFSETQ. This CDR3 is built from 15 residues. CDR3 DNA: TGCGCCAGCAGCCAAGGGGCTTACATCAGGGGGGAGCTGTTTTTT. It translates to CASSQGAYIRGELFF. Supplemented by reference TRBV5-1 and TRBJ2-2, the full variable domain reads KAGVTQTPRYLIKTRGQQVTLSCSPISGHRSVSWYQQTPGQGLQFLFEYFSETQRNKGNFPGRFSGRQFSNSRSEMNVSTLELGDSALYLCASSQGAYIRGELFFGEGSRLTVL.

The gene calls are TRBV20-1 and TRBJ2-7; D is undetermined. This CDR3 is 13 amino acids long. CDR1 is DFQATT, CDR2 SNEGSKA, per germline (reference sequence). V was cut by 3 bases and J by 0 bases, with 9 bases left in between. DNA of the CDR3: TGCAGTGCTAGTGGATGGAGCTCCTACGAGCAGTACTTC. Encoded protein: CSASGWSSYEQYF.